This T cell receptor beta chain derives from a study of CD8 T cells in ankylosing spondylitis (dated 2017 in TCRdb). For the wider study: T cell receptor beta repertoires were profiled in healthy donors and ankylosing spondylitis patients so that disease-linked TCR variants could be found. The full study cohort comprised roughly 24 ankylosing spondylitis patients and about 110 healthy donors. Peripheral blood samples were taken, and synovial fluid was additionally collected from ankylosing spondylitis patients. Broad study findings and their caveats: Some of the motif variants had been reported before in the synovial fluid and blood of reactive arthritis patients, a finding that suggests common disease-initiation mechanisms. The disease-linked clones had a CD8+ phenotype and were found at relatively low frequencies in peripheral blood. A TCR beta motif of fewer than 10 highly homologous amino acid variants appeared characteristic of blood from ankylosing spondylitis patients. The disease-linked clones were reported as significantly enriched in matched synovial fluid samples from ankylosing spondylitis patients.

This clonotype was detected only a few times. Its antigen is currently not known. The input lacks base qualities; no much larger clone sits a single base away. The sample was run on an Illumina HiSeq 2500. Quantitative 5'-RACE with molecular barcodes was used to prepare TCR beta libraries. The paper's processing steps were these. A new computational method based on a probabilistic model of VDJ rearrangement was used to identify disease-linked TCR variants. Using fastp at Q25 and MiXCR, TCRdb reprocessed the public reads and kept productive beta chains. When rows share a CDR3 protein, they turn into one entry using the most common DNA and genes. TCRdb, rather than the study authors, made the V and J calls. This sample gives 500,000 or so distinct CDR3 sequences in total; approximately 5% of them show up just once. 3% to 4% of the sample is in the top ten clones. The clonotype originates from a male donor with ankylosing spondylitis. Sequenced sample: blood, either unsorted or a sorted T cell fraction (not recorded which).

The CDR3 region reads CASKASGEHYNEQFF. The sequenced DNA is TGTGCCAGCAAGGCTAGCGGGGAACACTACAATGAGCAGTTCTTC. The chain joins TRBV14 to TRBJ2-1; TRBD2 fits 9 bases in the junction. Inclusive of the bounding cysteine and phenylalanine, the CDR3 is 15 residues long. The entry retains the CDR3 DNA only, 45 bases that are in frame from base 1. CDR1 SGHDN and CDR2 FVKESK are derived from the germline V gene. Relative to germline, V is missing 7 bases and J is missing 3 bases, with 7 bases of the junction outside any gene match.